The next 20 T cell receptor beta chains were all read from a single sample in a study of regulatory T cells in long-lasting Graves disease. Documented time point: newly diagnosed GD, antithyroid drugs for less than 3 months. Researchers made the TCR library from RNA that was extracted from PBMCs. For TCR beta, libraries came from iRepertoire HTBI primers and Arm-PCR of CDR3 regions. One entry per CDR3 protein, called by TCRdb with MiXCR from the multiplex PCR reads. Of about 350,000 distinct CDR3 sequences listed, 16% are singletons. These data are also associated with another study on T cells in Graves' hyperthyroidism and ophthalmopathy.

The sequences come from peripheral blood mononuclear cells (PBMCs), collected at new diagnosis, from a patient treated with antithyroid drugs. The source of these receptors is a man between 40 and 49 years old with Graves disease.

The J gene is TRBJ2-3, the V gene TRBV7-2; possibly TRBD2 for D (5 bases). Trimming left V 5 bases short and J 7 bases short, with 13 bases between. The CDR3 loop spans 13 amino acids. From germline, CDR1 is SGHTA and CDR2 FQGNSA. CDR3 amino acids: CASSQDSSYTQYF. CDR3 nucleotide sequence: TGTGCCAGCAGCCAAGACTCTAGCTATACGCAGTATTTT.

This clonotype was counted at least ten times. CDR3 residues: CSGGQETQYF. The CDR3 DNA follows: TGCAGTGGCGGTCAAGAGACCCAGTACTTC. The rearrangement links TRBV20-1 to TRBJ2-5; D gene unclear. Trimming cost V 7 bases and J 2 bases, with 5 bases left between them. The CDR3 runs to 10 residues. Germline V gene lookup returns CDR1 DFQATT and CDR2 SNEGSKA (reference sequence).

This clonotype came up many times. The chain carries TRBV4-3 and TRBJ2-7; TRBD1 is a possible D gene (6 bases). V lost 1 base and J lost 0, with 10 bases in between. Germline loops: CDR1 LGHNA, CDR2 YSLEER. This CDR3 is 15 amino acids long. This CDR3 is CASSQVTGSSYEQYF. CDR3 sequence (DNA): TGCGCCAGCAGCCAAGTTACAGGGAGCTCCTACGAGCAGTACTTC.

This clonotype showed up many times. V usage is TRBV7-9 and J usage is TRBJ1-4, with a possible D match to TRBD1 (5 bases). V shed 1 base and J shed 5 bases, with 5 bases lying between them. In germline, CDR1 is SEHNR, CDR2 FQNEAQ (reference sequence). The CDR3 totals 13 residues. This CDR3 is CASSLEGNEKLFF. CDR3 DNA sequence: TGTGCCAGCAGCTTAGAGGGGAATGAAAAACTGTTTTTT. Combining the CDR3 with reference TRBV7-9 and TRBJ1-4 gives the whole variable domain DTGVSQNPRHKITKRGQNVTFRCDPISEHNRLYWYRQTLGQGPEFLTYFQNEAQLEKSRLLSDRFSAERPKGSFSTLEIQRTEQGDSAMYLCASSLEGNEKLFFGSGTQLSVL.

The sample holds a few counts of this clonotype. This sequence joins TRBV5-1 and TRBJ1-6; TRBD1 might be the D (6 bases). In germline, CDR1 is SGHRS, CDR2 YFSETQ. V gave up 0 bases and J gave up 10 bases, with 11 bases separating them. CDR3 length: 14 residues. For the CDR3, the DNA is TGCGCCAGCAGCTTGGAGCAGGGGAGGTCACCCCTCCACTTT. This gives the protein CASSLEQGRSPLHF.

Only one count was recorded for this clonotype. The genes are TRBV20-1 and TRBJ1-6, with D maybe TRBD1 (5 bases). Germline loops: CDR1 DFQATT, CDR2 SNEGSKA (reference sequence). Trimming pared 6 bases from V and 8 bases from J, leaving 17 bases between. CDR3 length: 14 amino acids. The CDR3 reads CSASLPLGDSPLHF. The CDR3 DNA reads TGCAGTGCCAGTCTCCCCCTGGGGGATTCACCCCTCCACTTT.

At least ten counts were recorded for this clonotype. The rearrangement joins TRBV2 to TRBJ2-3; D remains ambiguous. V lost 7 bases and J 4 bases, leaving 12 bases between the germline ends. CDR1 is SNHLY, CDR2 FYNNEI, per germline. The CDR3 is 13 amino acids. DNA of the CDR3: TGTGCCAGCACACGGAGCTTAGCAGATACGCAGTATTTT. Protein sequence: CASTRSLADTQYF.

This clonotype was seen repeatedly, ten times or more. The V gene is TRBV24-1, the J gene TRBJ1-1; 7 bases map to TRBD1. The V segment lost 2 bases and the J segment 1 base; nucleotides outside the gene matches: 3. The CDR3 spans 15 residues. CDR1 and CDR2 from the germline V gene are KGHDR and SFDVKD. The CDR3 loop reads CATSDSRQGNTEAFF. CDR3 nucleotides: TGTGCCACCAGTGATTCGAGACAGGGGAACACTGAAGCTTTCTTT.

The rearrangement uses TRBV4-1 and TRBJ1-1; 8 bases map to TRBD1. Germline CDR1 reads MGHRA; CDR2 reads YSYEKL. This CDR3 is 16 amino acids long. V lost 4 bases to trimming and J lost 6 bases; unmatched junction nucleotides: 13. The CDR3 protein is CASSPRPGQALPEAFF. As DNA, the CDR3 is TGCGCCAGCAGCCCACGCCCGGGACAGGCCCTTCCTGAAGCTTTCTTT.

Notes on this clonotype: A single base is all that separates this from a far larger clone, so a read error is likely. The rearrangement joins TRBV6-8 to TRBJ2-2, with TRBD1 matching 7 bases. The germline CDR1 and CDR2 sequences are MNHGY and SAAAGT. The CDR3 is 14 residues long. CDR3 nucleotides: TGTGTCAGCCGGACAGGACTTCAAGCCGGGGAGCTGTTTTTT. The encoded protein is CVSRTGLQAGELFF.

The sample holds many counts of this clonotype. The chain couples TRBV2 to TRBJ2-7; possibly TRBD2 for D (5 bases). Trimming cost V 8 bases and J 0 bases, with 8 bases left between them. Looked up from germline, CDR1 is SNHLY and CDR2 is FYNNEI. This CDR3 region has 12 residues. The CDR3 nucleotides are TGTGCCAGCTTGAGGGCCTCCTACGAGCAGTACTTC. It yields the protein CASLRASYEQYF. The entire variable domain, with the rest obtained from reference TRBV2 and TRBJ2-7, is as follows: EPEVTQTPSHQVTQMGQEVILRCVPISNHLYFYWYRQILGQKVEFLVSFYNNEISEKSEIFDDQFSVERPDGSNFTLKIRSTKLEDSAMYFCASLRASYEQYFGPGTRLTVT.

This clonotype occurred a few times. The CDR3 reads CASSRRENTGELFF. In DNA, the CDR3 is TGTGCCAGCAGCCGCAGGGAAAACACCGGGGAGCTGTTTTTT. V and J are TRBV3-1 and TRBJ2-2; TRBD1 is a possible D gene (5 bases). The CDR3 is made up of 14 amino acids. V was clipped by 4 bases and J by 2 bases, with 8 bases between them. Germline V gives CDR1 LGHDT, CDR2 YNNKEL (reference sequence).

This clonotype was counted a few times. The chain recombines TRBV30 with TRBJ1-5; D might be TRBD1 (6 bases). CDR1 GTSNPN and CDR2 SVGIG come from the germline V gene (reference sequence). The CDR3 extends over 14 amino acids. Trimming stripped 4 bases from V and 3 bases from J, with 13 bases between. In DNA, the CDR3 is TGTGCCTGGAAGGTGGGGGGGCACAATCAGCCCCAGCATTTT. This codes for CAWKVGGHNQPQHF.

This clonotype has at least ten counts. The DNA of the CDR3 is TGCAGTGCTAGGGGACTAGCGTGGGAGCAGTACTTC. This sequence encodes CSARGLAWEQYF. The rearrangement uses TRBV20-1 and TRBJ2-7; TRBD2 aligns across 10 bases. Per the germline V gene, CDR1 is DFQATT and CDR2 is SNEGSKA (reference sequence). Trimming took 3 bases from V and 7 from J; bases not matched to a gene: 3. The CDR3 extends over 12 amino acids.

Only a few counts were recorded for this clonotype. The gene calls are TRBV6-5 and TRBJ2-1; 7 bases map to TRBD1. The CDR3 sequence is 12 residues long. Germline-derived CDR1 and CDR2 are MNHEY and SVGAGI. V was clipped by 2 bases and J by 11 bases; unmatched bases: 3. Written as DNA, the CDR3 is TGTGCCAGCAGTTACCAAAGGGGGCAGCAGTTCTTC. It specifies CASSYQRGQQFF.

This clonotype was recorded many times. The chain links TRBV28 to TRBJ2-7, with 12 bases aligning to TRBD2. With 4 bases clipped from V and 6 bases from J, the junction kept 7 bases outside the gene matches. Germline V gene lookup returns CDR1 MDHEN and CDR2 SYDVKM. The CDR3 consists of 15 residues. The chain's CDR3 is CASSSPSGGAFEQYF. CDR3 DNA sequence: TGTGCCAGCAGTTCCCCTAGCGGGGGGGCTTTCGAGCAGTACTTC. The whole variable domain, remainder taken from reference TRBV28 and TRBJ2-7, is DVKVTQSSRYLVKRTGEKVFLECVQDMDHENMFWYRQDPGLGLRLIYFSYDVKMKEKGDIPEGYSVSREKKERFSLILESASTNQTSMYLCASSSPSGGAFEQYFGPGTRLTVT.

This clonotype came up a few times. The chain combines TRBV28 with TRBJ1-2, with 7 bases matching TRBD1. CDR1 and CDR2 from the germline V gene are MDHEN and SYDVKM. Trimming removed 4 bases from V and 4 bases from J; junction bases left unmatched: 6. The CDR3 contains 14 residues. The CDR3, as DNA: TGTGCCAGCAGTTCGACAGGGTATGGCTATGGCTACACCTTC. Amino acids: CASSSTGYGYGYTF.

This clonotype showed up many times. The gene calls are TRBV28 and TRBJ2-2; 7 bases agree with TRBD2. CDR3 length: 12 amino acids. The germline V gene encodes CDR1 MDHEN and CDR2 SYDVKM. With 6 bases clipped from V and 7 bases from J, the junction kept 2 bases outside the gene matches. Written as DNA, the CDR3 is TGTGCCAGCAGAAGGGAGGGCGGGGAGCTGTTTTTT. This translates into CASRREGGELFF.

The chain couples TRBV18 to TRBJ2-2; the match to TRBD1 covers 9 bases. Looked up from germline, CDR1 is KGHSH and CDR2 is LQKENI. The J segment lost 6 bases and the V segment lost 2 bases, leaving 7 bases of the junction unmatched. The CDR3 length is 16 residues. CDR3 DNA: TGTGCCAGCTCACCAAGAACAGGGGGCGCATCCGGGGAGCTGTTTTTT. Protein sequence: CASSPRTGGASGELFF.

The genes are TRBV7-2 and TRBJ1-5; the match to TRBD1 covers 9 bases. The length of the CDR3 is 15 residues. Germline CDR1 reads SGHTA; CDR2 reads FQGNSA. V gave up 1 base and J gave up 6 bases; unmatched junction bases: 4. CDR3 loop: CASSLGDRGIQPQHF. The CDR3 DNA reads as TGTGCCAGCAGCTTAGGAGACAGGGGGATTCAGCCCCAGCATTTT. The whole variable domain, filled in from reference TRBV7-2 and TRBJ1-5, reads GAGVSQSPSNKVTEKGKDVELRCDPISGHTALYWYRQSLGQGLEFLIYFQGNSAPDKSGLPSDRFSAERTGGSVSTLTIQRTQQEDSAVYLCASSLGDRGIQPQHFGDGTRLSIL.